This is a list of T cell receptor beta chains from one sample in a study of tumor and adjacent non-tumor tissue in lung cancer. TCRdb called the multiplex PCR reads again in MiXCR, with one record for every CDR3 protein. The sample holds over 110,000 distinct CDR3 sequences, approximately 70% seen once. What was sequenced was lung tumor tissue. These TCRs come from a man in his fifties or sixties with small cell lung cancer. The CDR3 runs from the conserved cysteine through the conserved F or W. A D gene is named only where the DNA matches it firmly. Size tells how often a clone was seen (once, few, many) or the class of an expanded clone, and some rows leave it out.

j_gene | v_gene | d_gene | abundance | CDR3aa | CDR3nt
TRBJ2-1 | TRBV11-3 | NA | medium-sized | CASSPRAGNEQFF | TGTGCCAGCAGCCCCCGGGCTGGGAATGAGCAGTTCTTC
TRBJ2-3 | TRBV6-1 | NA | NA | CTSSAPSTDTQYF | TGTACCAGCAGTGCCCCTTCCACAGATACGCAGTATTTT
TRBJ2-3 | TRBV11-2 | NA | NA | CVSSLSYRITDTRYF | TGTGTCAGCAGCTTATCTTACAGGATCACAGATACGCGGTATTTT
TRBJ1-2 | TRBV6-1 | NA | NA | CASSLLGDGGHGYTF | TGTGCCAGCAGCTTGCTGGGAGATGGGGGCCATGGCTACACCTTC
TRBJ1-1 | TRBV12-3/TRBV12-4 | TRBD1 | NA | CASTKTGDTEAFF | TGTGCCAGCACCAAAACAGGGGACACTGAAGCTTTCTTT
TRBJ2-3 | TRBV12-3/TRBV12-4 | NA | NA | CVSSHGLHFTDTQYF | TGTGTCAGCAGTCATGGACTGCACTTCACAGATACGCAGTATTTT
TRBJ1-2 | TRBV20-1 | NA | many | CSARPDAGGYTF | TGCAGTGCTAGACCGGACGCTGGTGGCTACACCTTC
TRBJ2-2 | TRBV20-1 | TRBD2 | NA | CSTSNSGKGQELFF | TGCAGTACTAGTAATAGCGGGAAGGGCCAGGAGCTGTTTTTT
TRBJ1-5 | TRBV2 | NA | once | CASSEAVGQPQHF | TGTGCCAGCAGTGAGGCGGTCGGGCAGCCCCAGCATTTT
TRBJ1-2 | TRBV20-1 | NA | NA | CSAKVEDRNYGYTF | TGCAGTGCTAAAGTAGAGGACAGAAACTATGGCTACACCTTC
TRBJ2-1 | TRBV6-2/TRBV6-3 | TRBD2 | few | CASSYGLAGVDEQFF | TGTGCCAGCAGTTACGGGCTAGCGGGAGTAGATGAGCAGTTCTTC
TRBJ2-7 | TRBV11-2 | NA | NA | CASSLRTTTKEYYEQYF | TGTGCCAGCAGCCTTCGGACTACCACGAAGGAATACTACGAGCAGTACTTC